The clone carrying this T cell receptor beta chain was observed a handful of times. This sample was included in a study of regulatory and conventional T cells in RAG deficiency. Repertoires were generated with immunoSEQ multiplex PCR, while TCRdb's copy carries only in-frame clones and drops some. Of approximately 30,000 clones detected, 95% to 96% appear once; the ten largest clones hold 0.35%. V dropped 4 bases and J dropped 0 bases, with 4 bases sitting between them. This CDR3 has 13 residues. CDR1 ENHRY and CDR2 SYGVKD come from the germline V gene. Conventional CD4+ T cells were sorted from blood as CD25-low CD127-high cells. This sample also belongs to another study, concerning regulatory T cells. That work states: Primers: 52 TRBV forward and 13 TRBJ reverse.

The clonotype originates from a human donor in good health. This sequence joins TRBV10-3 and TRBJ1-3, with unresolved D. The sequencing input was CD25- CD4+ T cells sorted from blood. CDR3 sequence (DNA): TGTGCCATCAGTGGAGCCTCTGGAAACACCATATATTTT. Translated: CAISGASGNTIYF.